This T cell receptor (beta chain) stems from a study of shared clonotypes between healthy human individuals. Study-level information: Each donor contributed plates that comprised three CD4 naive, three CD4 memory, two CD8 naive and one CD8 memory.

On this clone itself: Its matching antigen is unknown.

CD45RO-negative cells were positively selected for CCR7, leaving out terminally differentiated effector memory CD45RA+ cells. Profiled with immunoSEQ multiplex PCR; TCRdb holds only in-frame clones, not every one. The sample gives about 2 million clones, less than 95% of which show up once; 0.9% to 1.5% is in the top ten. Study conclusions and caveats: Researchers sampled blood only, noting tissue repertoires likely differ.

Germline-derived CDR1 and CDR2 are SQVTM and ANQGSEA. With 0 bases removed from V and 3 bases from J, the gap between germline ends came to 9 bases. The CDR3 spans 14 residues. The sequencing sample was made of naive CD8+ T cells sorted from blood. The chain is built from TRBV29-1 and TRBJ2-1; D might be TRBD1 (5 bases). This TCR came from a man aged 18 to 35 in good health. The CDR3 protein is CSVEESTGYNEQFF. The CDR3, as DNA: TGCAGCGTTGAAGAAAGCACAGGCTACAATGAGCAGTTCTTC.